Shown below are 8 T cell receptor beta chains from a single sample sequenced in a study of shared clonotypes between healthy human individuals. TCRdb keeps only in-frame clones here, not all; method: immunoSEQ multiplex PCR. The sample includes over a million clones, around 78% of them seen just once. Sequencing was performed on memory CD4+ T cells from PBMCs. The sample's subset: CD45RA-negative fraction. All receptors derive from a man aged 18 to 29 in good health. Some clones in this sample may be carry-over from other donors' samples.

V is TRBV6-5 and J is TRBJ2-3; TRBD1 agrees at 10 bases. The CDR3 is 14 amino acids. Losses at the gene ends were 6 bases for V and 4 bases for J; bases not matched to a gene: 4. Germline CDR1 reads MNHEY; CDR2 reads SVGAGI. CDR3 residues: CASRQTGGPDTQYF. The CDR3 region has the DNA TGTGCCAGCAGACAGACAGGGGGCCCAGATACGCAGTATTTT.

The chain carries TRBV2 and TRBJ1-2; weak D call: TRBD1 (6 bases). The CDR3 has 13 residues. Germline loops: CDR1 SNHLY, CDR2 FYNNEI. Trimming shortened V by 6 bases and J by 4 bases, and 12 bases separated the two germline ends. The CDR3 DNA sequence: TGTGCCAGCAGATCAGGGGATCTCTATGGCTACACCTTC. This sequence encodes CASRSGDLYGYTF.

This clone came up once. Possible read error: a much larger clone is one base away. The genes are TRBV29-1 and TRBJ2-7; D unclear. Germline CDR1 reads SQVTM; CDR2 reads ANQGSEA. The CDR3 totals 13 residues. V lost 4 bases to trimming and J lost 5 bases, with 15 bases between them. For the CDR3, the DNA is TGCAGCGTTGCGGAACAGCCTGGAAACGAGCAGTACTTC. Translation: CSVAEQPGNEQYF.

The V call is TRBV29-1, the J call TRBJ2-3; a weak D match, TRBD1 (6 bases). Germline CDR1 SQVTM, CDR2 ANQGSEA. V lost 3 bases, J lost 4 bases, and 8 bases lay in between. The CDR3 has 12 residues. The chain's CDR3 is CSVDEGADTQYF. The CDR3 DNA sequence: TGCAGCGTTGATGAGGGGGCAGATACGCAGTATTTT.

The gene calls are TRBV4-2 and TRBJ2-5, with TRBD2 identical over 7 bases. Germline CDR1 and CDR2: LGHNA and YNFKEQ. After removal of 1 base from V and 5 bases from J, the junction contained 10 bases not matched to a gene. This CDR3 spans 16 amino acids. The CDR3 sequence is CASSQGAGVRGETQYF. CDR3 DNA: TGTGCCAGCAGCCAAGGGGCGGGAGTCCGTGGGGAGACCCAGTACTTC.

The chain combines TRBV7-9 with TRBJ2-6, with TRBD1 matching over 7 bases. With V trimmed by 5 bases and J by 2 bases, 3 bases remained unmatched. The CDR3 sequence is 15 residues long. Germline values: CDR1 SEHNR, CDR2 FQNEAQ (reference sequence). CDR3 sequence (DNA): TGTGCCAGCAGCGCACAGGGGACTGGGGCCAACGTCCTGACTTTC. Protein product: CASSAQGTGANVLTF.

This clone has more than one count but fewer than ten. J is TRBJ2-7 and V is TRBV5-4; 7 positions agree with TRBD1. CDR3 size: 17 residues. Looked up from germline, CDR1 is SGHNT and CDR2 is YYREEE (reference sequence). The V segment lost 4 bases and the J segment 0 bases; nucleotides outside the gene matches: 13. The CDR3 loop is CASSPSSWTGVSYEQYF. Written as DNA, the CDR3 is TGTGCCAGCAGCCCCAGCTCTTGGACAGGAGTCTCCTACGAGCAGTACTTC.

This clone was observed once. The same CDR3 can be traced to other DNA sequences in this sample. V and J are TRBV28 and TRBJ1-1; possible D gene TRBD1, 6 bases. Trimming removed 6 bases at V and 0 bases at J, with 11 bases between. CDR1 and CDR2 (germline): MDHEN, SYDVKM. This CDR3 is 14 amino acids long. CDR3 amino acids: CASRRGGMNTEAFF. DNA for the CDR3: TGTGCCAGCAGAAGGGGGGGTATGAACACTGAAGCTTTCTTT.